This is a list of T cell receptor beta chains from one sample in a study of blood T cell repertoires in COVID-19. Repertoires were generated with immunoSEQ multiplex PCR, while TCRdb's copy carries only in-frame clones and drops some. The table lists about 260,000 clones, 80% to 85% of them singletons. Source material: peripheral blood. These receptors all stem from a woman between 35 and 50 years old who had recovered from COVID-19. The CDR3 runs from the conserved cysteine through the conserved F or W. The D gene is left open where the match is weak. Size is omitted from some rows. Given values are once, few, many or a class for expanded clones.

d_call j_call clone_size v_call cdr3_aa cdr3_nt
NA TRBJ1-3 NA TRBV9 CASRPGSSGNTIYF TGTGCCAGCAGGCCCGGGAGCTCTGGAAACACCATATATTTT
NA TRBJ1-6 NA TRBV11-1 CASSLRGGSSPLHF TGTGCCAGCAGCTTAAGGGGGGGGTCCTCACCCCTCCACTTT
TRBD2 TRBJ2-7 NA TRBV19 CASSSSWQRGSSEQYF TGTGCCAGTAGTTCATCGTGGCAGCGGGGTAGTTCCGAGCAGTACTTC
TRBD2 TRBJ2-2 NA TRBV7-8 CASSGAGGYTGELFF TGTGCCAGCAGCGGAGCGGGGGGTTACACCGGGGAGCTGTTTTTT
NA TRBJ2-3 NA TRBV30 CACIPGLRTDTQYF TGTGCCTGCATACCGGGACTTCGAACAGATACGCAGTATTTT
NA TRBJ2-1 many TRBV7-2 CASSQNDNEQFF TGTGCCAGCAGCCAAAATGACAATGAGCAGTTCTTC
NA TRBJ2-7 once TRBV10-2 CASSEGRGKSYEQYF TGCGCCAGCAGTGAGGGCAGGGGAAAGTCCTACGAGCAGTACTTC
TRBD1 TRBJ1-6 NA TRBV18 CASSYGQGLSPLHF TGTGCCAGCTCCTACGGACAGGGGTTATCACCCCTCCACTTT
TRBD1 TRBJ2-7 NA TRBV5-1 CASSLGDRDEQYF TGCGCCAGCAGCTTGGGGGACAGGGACGAGCAGTACTTC
NA TRBJ1-2 NA TRBV2 CASTREGYTF TGTGCCAGCACACGGGAGGGCTACACCTTC
TRBD2 TRBJ2-7 NA TRBV6-4 CASSPLGGSSYEQYF TGTGCCAGCAGTCCCCTCGGGGGGTCCTCCTACGAGCAGTACTTC
NA TRBJ2-4 NA TRBV2 CASSGLQGRKNIQYF TGTGCCAGCAGTGGATTACAGGGTAGGAAAAACATTCAGTACTTC
NA TRBJ1-2 NA TRBV6-5 CASSPLRGGYGYTF TGTGCCAGCAGTCCCCTCAGGGGCGGGTATGGCTACACCTTC
NA TRBJ1-6 NA TRBV6-1 CASSNPLGGHLHF TGTGCCAGCAGTAACCCACTAGGAGGTCACCTCCACTTT
NA TRBJ1-3 NA TRBV28 CASSTYRVNSGNTIYF TGTGCCAGCAGTACCTACAGGGTTAACTCTGGAAACACCATATATTTT
NA TRBJ2-1 NA TRBV19 CASGAWAYNEQFF TGTGCCAGTGGGGCCTGGGCCTACAATGAGCAGTTCTTC
NA TRBJ1-2 NA TRBV28 CASSPRTVYGYTF TGTGCCAGCAGTCCGCGGACAGTCTATGGCTACACCTTC
NA TRBJ1-2 few TRBV7-9 CASSPLDIHNYGYTF TGTGCCAGCAGCCCCTTGGACATCCATAACTATGGCTACACCTTC
NA TRBJ2-2 few TRBV4-2 CASSQDLHLNTGELFF TGTGCCAGCAGCCAAGATTTACACCTGAACACCGGGGAGCTGTTTTTT
TRBD1 TRBJ2-7 NA TRBV19 CASSPGTGASYEQYF TGTGCCAGTAGTCCCGGGACAGGGGCGTCCTACGAGCAGTACTTC
NA TRBJ1-2 once TRBV19 CASSIDRDIRPDGYTF TGTGCCAGTAGTATAGACCGGGACATCAGGCCCGATGGCTACACCTTC
TRBD1 TRBJ1-2 NA TRBV6-5 CASTDRADGYTF TGTGCCAGCACCGACAGGGCGGATGGCTACACCTTC
TRBD1 TRBJ1-1 NA TRBV3-1/TRBV3-2 CAAWDDRGTAFF TGTGCCGCCTGGGACGACAGGGGAACAGCTTTCTTT
NA TRBJ1-2 NA TRBV12-3/TRBV12-4 CASSGGGYGYTF TGTGCCAGCAGTGGGGGGGGATATGGCTACACCTTC
TRBD1 TRBJ2-1 once TRBV11-3 CASSLNRDRLGYNEQFF TGTGCCAGCAGCCTAAACCGGGACAGGCTAGGATACAATGAGCAGTTCTTC
NA TRBJ1-1 NA TRBV19 CASSPRPAGEAFF TGTGCCAGTAGTCCCCGACCCGCAGGTGAAGCTTTCTTT
TRBD1 TRBJ1-4 NA TRBV5-1 CASRRDSNEKLFF TGCGCCAGCAGGCGGGACAGCAATGAAAAACTGTTTTTT
TRBD2 TRBJ2-1 NA TRBV5-1 CASSLGVGTTGSYNEQFF TGCGCCAGCAGCTTGGGGGTTGGGACTACCGGTTCCTACAATGAGCAGTTCTTC
NA TRBJ2-5 NA TRBV5-5 CASSSLQVKETQYF TGTGCCAGCAGCTCGTTACAGGTTAAAGAGACCCAGTACTTC
NA TRBJ2-3 NA TRBV4-1 CASSQAPKDTQYF TGCGCCAGCAGCCAAGCCCCTAAAGATACGCAGTATTTT
NA TRBJ1-6 NA TRBV12-3/TRBV12-4 CASSPTGVSPLHF TGTGCCAGCAGTCCCACGGGGGTTTCACCCCTCCACTTT
TRBD2 TRBJ2-1 few TRBV19 CASSIRAGGLAFSNEQFF TGTGCCAGTAGTATAAGAGCGGGGGGACTAGCGTTTTCCAATGAGCAGTTCTTC
TRBD1 TRBJ2-5 NA TRBV7-9 CASSSDRGMSETQYF TGTGCCAGCAGCAGTGACAGGGGGATGTCCGAGACCCAGTACTTC
TRBD1 TRBJ1-1 NA TRBV28 CASRNSRQGNTEAFF TGTGCCAGCAGAAATTCCAGACAGGGTAACACTGAAGCTTTCTTT
NA TRBJ2-3 few TRBV19 CASSINGGETDTQYF TGTGCCAGTAGTATAAACGGCGGGGAAACAGATACGCAGTATTTT
TRBD1 TRBJ2-1 NA TRBV7-2 CASSSGTGIYNEQFF TGTGCCAGCAGTTCCGGGACAGGGATTTACAATGAGCAGTTCTTC
NA TRBJ1-1 NA TRBV18 CASSPRSTAIEAFF TGTGCCAGCTCACCAAGGAGTACCGCAATTGAAGCTTTCTTT
NA TRBJ1-2 NA TRBV12-3/TRBV12-4 CASSTTGFYGYTF TGTGCCAGCAGCACCACAGGGTTCTATGGCTACACCTTC